A single sample is the source of the 27 T cell receptor beta chains below, sequenced in a study of T cell changes during pregnancy in multiple sclerosis. Produced via immunoSEQ multiplex PCR; TCRdb's table is partial and in-frame only. This sample has 100,000 or so clones, with 94% found just once. The sample here was peripheral blood, taken in the third trimester of pregnancy. The receptors were gathered from a female donor with multiple sclerosis, enrolled in a pregnancy study.

The gene calls are TRBV5-5 and TRBJ1-4; D might be TRBD1 (6 bases). The CDR3 runs 12 residues. V gave up 4 bases and J gave up 7 bases, with 8 bases separating them. CDR1 and CDR2 from the germline V gene are SGHKS and YYEKEE (reference sequence). CDR3 region: CASSEDSEKLFF. Here the CDR3 DNA reads TGTGCCAGCAGCGAGGACAGTGAAAAACTGTTTTTT.

The rearrangement links TRBV6-1 to TRBJ2-7; 10 nucleotides line up with TRBD1. Looked up from germline, CDR1 is MNHNS and CDR2 is SASEGT. The trim removed 2 bases at V and 7 bases at J, leaving 8 bases unmatched. This CDR3 is 15 amino acids long. The CDR3 DNA reads as TGTGCCAGCAGTGAAACCGGGACAGGGGTCGAAGAGCAGTACTTC. Translating it yields CASSETGTGVEEQYF.

The chain uses TRBV7-2 and TRBJ2-7, with 12 bases aligning to TRBD2. V lost 2 bases, J lost 4 bases, and 6 bases stayed unmatched. This CDR3 contains 16 residues. The germline V gene has CDR1 SGHTA and CDR2 FQGNSA. CDR3 nucleotide sequence: TGTGCCAGCAGCTTACTAGCGGGAGGGCCTGGATACGAGCAGTACTTC. Translating it yields CASSLLAGGPGYEQYF.

The chain has TRBV27 and TRBJ2-2, with 7 bases lining up with TRBD2. CDR3 length: 14 residues. CDR1 and CDR2 from the germline V gene are MNHEY and SMNVEV (reference sequence). Unmatched junction bases numbered 6, after V lost 8 bases and J lost 3 bases. CDR3 DNA sequence: TGTGCCAGCCGTCGGGCGGGAGACACCGGGGAGCTGTTTTTT. Its protein product is CASRRAGDTGELFF.

The sample holds one count of this clone. The rearrangement joins TRBV5-1 to TRBJ2-1, with 7 nucleotides matching TRBD1. With V trimmed by 4 bases and J by 10 bases, 8 bases remained unmatched. Germline CDR1 and CDR2: SGHRS and YFSETQ. The CDR3 runs to 13 residues. The CDR3 region is CASSVDRVGEQFF. The CDR3 DNA sequence: TGCGCCAGCAGCGTAGACAGGGTCGGCGAGCAGTTCTTC.

This chain joins TRBV19 and TRBJ1-4; weak D call: TRBD1 (6 bases). V dropped 7 bases and J dropped 5 bases, with 14 bases sitting between them. This CDR3 comprises 14 residues. CDR1 and CDR2 (germline): LNHDA, SQIVND (reference sequence). CDR3 DNA: TGTGCCAGTAAAAGGGGGACCGGGAATGAAAAACTGTTTTTT. Translation gives CASKRGTGNEKLFF.

The rearrangement links TRBV27 to TRBJ2-4; 9 bases fit TRBD1. Germline-derived CDR1 and CDR2 are MNHEY and SMNVEV (reference sequence). Trimming removed 8 bases from V and 8 bases from J; junction bases left unmatched: 4. The CDR3 is 12 amino acids. For the CDR3, the DNA is TGTGCCAGCGCGGGACAGGGAGACATTCAGTACTTC. It encodes CASAGQGDIQYF.

This clone appeared once. CDR3 protein: CASSVGTSADGYTF. CDR3 nucleotides: TGTGCCAGCAGCGTAGGCACTTCCGCGGATGGCTACACCTTC. The rearrangement links TRBV9 to TRBJ1-2, with unresolved D. Germline V gene sequence: CDR1 SGDLS, CDR2 YYNGEE. The CDR3 loop spans 14 amino acids. Between the trimmed V and J ends, which lost 0 bases and 6 bases, there was a span of 12 bases.

The chain couples TRBV5-1 to TRBJ1-2, with 7 bases identical to TRBD1. The J segment lost 7 bases and the V segment lost 4 bases, leaving 10 bases of the junction unmatched. CDR1 and CDR2 from the germline V gene are SGHRS and YFSETQ. The CDR3 runs 14 residues. CDR3 DNA: TGCGCCAGCAGCCCCCTGCAGGGACAGCTTGGCTACACCTTC. This translates into CASSPLQGQLGYTF.

This clone showed up just once. This sequence joins TRBV19 and TRBJ1-3; maybe TRBD1 (6 bases). The CDR3 spans 13 residues. Trimming took off 10 bases at V and 0 bases at J, with 10 bases between the two ends. Germline V lookup: CDR1 LNHDA, CDR2 SQIVND (reference sequence). The CDR3 sequence: CATRGFSGNTIYF. CDR3 bases: TGTGCCACCAGGGGTTTCTCTGGAAACACCATATATTTT.

Points on this clone: This sample includes further DNA sequences coding for the same CDR3. The V and J genes are TRBV5-1 and TRBJ2-7, with TRBD1 matching 8 bases. After removal of 2 bases from V and 4 bases from J, the junction contained 5 bases not matched to a gene. The CDR3 extends over 14 amino acids. Germline V gene data show CDR1 as SGHRS and CDR2 as YFSETQ. CDR3 loop: CASSLSGQGYEQYF. CDR3 DNA sequence: TGCGCCAGCAGCTTATCCGGACAGGGTTACGAGCAGTACTTC.

The J gene is TRBJ2-3, the V gene TRBV5-1, with TRBD2 identical over 12 bases. Germline V gene data show CDR1 as SGHRS and CDR2 as YFSETQ. The CDR3 length is 19 residues. After removal of 5 bases from V and 0 bases from J, the junction contained 13 bases not matched to a gene. The CDR3 bases are TGCGCCAGCAGTCGCCCTAGCGGGAGGGCCCCGGCTAGCACAGATACGCAGTATTTT. Its protein is CASSRPSGRAPASTDTQYF.

The V gene is TRBV4-3, the J gene TRBJ2-1, with D possibly TRBD1 on 5 matching bases. The CDR3 length is 14 residues. The ends were cut back, 3 bases at V and 1 base at J, with 7 bases in the middle. Germline assignment: CDR1 LGHNA and CDR2 YSLEER. The CDR3 DNA reads as TGCGCCAGCAGCCAGGCAGGGTCCTACAATGAGCAGTTCTTC. It yields the protein CASSQAGSYNEQFF.

This sequence joins TRBV7-8 and TRBJ1-1, with TRBD1 matching 7 bases. Germline CDR1 reads SGHVS; CDR2 reads FQNEAQ. V lost 1 base and J lost 1; bases outside the gene matches: 15. There are 19 residues in the CDR3. CDR3: CASSLGARDSEKRNTEAFF. In DNA, the CDR3 is TGTGCCAGCAGCTTAGGGGCCCGGGACAGTGAAAAGAGGAACACTGAAGCTTTCTTT.

The chain has TRBV10-3 and TRBJ2-3; TRBD1 is a possible D gene (6 bases). The CDR3 has 13 amino acids. V was shortened by 6 bases and J by 2 bases, with 9 bases between the two germline ends. Germline CDR1 reads ENHRY; CDR2 reads SYGVKD. This CDR3 is CAISGDTTDTQYF. DNA of the CDR3: TGTGCCATCAGCGGGGACACCACAGATACGCAGTATTTT.

The chain uses TRBV2 and TRBJ1-3; no reliable D call. The V gene lost 4 bases and the J gene lost 12 bases, with 13 bases spanning the gap. The CDR3 is 12 amino acids. In germline, CDR1 is SNHLY, CDR2 FYNNEI. For the CDR3, the DNA is TGTGCCAGCAGTGTATCGGGGTGGAGCATATATTTT. This codes for CASSVSGWSIYF.

This rearrangement joins TRBV6-7 to TRBJ2-1, with TRBD2 identical over 12 bases. Being an ORF, TRBV6-7 has a function that is uncertain. CDR3 size: 17 residues. Trimming at V came to 5 bases and at J to 7 bases, leaving 12 bases not matched to a gene. The CDR3 coding sequence is TGTGCCAGCAGTCACCCCCTAGCGGGAGGGCCGGGGAATGAGCAGTTCTTC. Translation gives CASSHPLAGGPGNEQFF.

V is TRBV5-1 and J is TRBJ2-1, with 11 nucleotides matching TRBD2. The V gene end was trimmed by 3 bases and the J gene end by 4 bases; junction bases not matched to a gene: 6. Germline V gene lookup returns CDR1 SGHRS and CDR2 YFSETQ. The CDR3 has 16 amino acids. CDR3 bases: TGCGCCAGCAGCTCGGTAGCGGGAGGGGGTTACAATGAGCAGTTCTTC. Its translation: CASSSVAGGGYNEQFF. Filled out from reference TRBV5-1 and TRBJ2-1, the complete variable domain reads KAGVTQTPRYLIKTRGQQVTLSCSPISGHRSVSWYQQTPGQGLQFLFEYFSETQRNKGNFPGRFSGRQFSNSRSEMNVSTLELGDSALYLCASSSVAGGGYNEQFFGPGTRLTVL.

This chain links TRBV27 with TRBJ2-7, with 7 bases aligning to TRBD1. This CDR3 has 15 amino acids. From germline, CDR1 is MNHEY and CDR2 SMNVEV (reference sequence). With V trimmed by 6 bases and J by 2 bases, 10 bases remained unmatched. The CDR3 loop is CASRPLTGTAYEQYF. The CDR3 nucleotides read TGTGCCAGCAGACCTCTGACCGGGACAGCCTACGAGCAGTACTTC.

The V call is TRBV5-1, the J call TRBJ2-5; TRBD1 matches 10 bases. From germline, CDR1 is SGHRS and CDR2 YFSETQ. CDR3 length: 14 amino acids. The junction had 5 bases not matched to a gene; V was cut back by 2 bases and J by 7 bases. CDR3 nucleotide sequence: TGCGCCAGCAGCTTCCGACAGGGGGCGGTGACCCAGTACTTC. Amino acids: CASSFRQGAVTQYF.

The genes are TRBV19 and TRBJ2-1; D might be TRBD1 (6 bases). The CDR3 extends over 15 amino acids. Trimming removed 5 bases from V and 0 bases from J, with 11 bases in between. Per germline, CDR1 LNHDA and CDR2 SQIVND (reference sequence). The CDR3 region is CASSRADSSYNEQFF. CDR3 DNA sequence: TGTGCCAGTAGTCGAGCGGACAGCTCCTACAATGAGCAGTTCTTC.

This clone was recorded only once. The V and J genes are TRBV5-1 and TRBJ2-1, with D maybe TRBD2 (5 bases). This CDR3 spans 16 amino acids. Germline values: CDR1 SGHRS, CDR2 YFSETQ. Trimming removed 3 bases from V and 1 base from J, with 14 bases in between. The CDR3 coding sequence is TGCGCCAGCAGCTCGACCCAGCGGATATCCTACAATGAGCAGTTCTTC. Translated, it gives CASSSTQRISYNEQFF.

The chain is built from TRBV19 and TRBJ2-1, with TRBD2 matching over 13 bases. This CDR3 is 15 amino acids long. Germline V gene data show CDR1 as LNHDA and CDR2 as SQIVND (reference sequence). V shed 2 bases and J 9 bases; nucleotides not matched to a gene: 4. CDR3 DNA sequence: TGTGCCAGTAGTATAACTAGCGGGAGGGGTGTTGAGCAGTTCTTC. Translating gives CASSITSGRGVEQFF.

For the CDR3, the DNA is TGCGCCAGCAGCTCTGAGGGCCAATCCTACGAGCAGTACTTC. The encoded protein is CASSSEGQSYEQYF. The chain employs TRBV5-1 and TRBJ2-7, with D possibly being TRBD2 (5 bases). Deletions cut 3 bases from V and 1 base from J, with 11 bases between. The V gene's germline CDR1 is SGHRS and CDR2 YFSETQ. CDR3 length equals 14 residues.

In its sample, this clone was seen a few times. V and J are TRBV29-1 and TRBJ1-4; D not certain. V was cut by 4 bases and J by 8 bases, with 8 bases left in between. The CDR3 has 11 residues. In germline, CDR1 is SQVTM, CDR2 ANQGSEA. The CDR3 is CSVVAWEKLFF. The CDR3 DNA follows: TGCAGCGTTGTGGCATGGGAAAAACTGTTTTTT.

V is TRBV21-1 and J is TRBJ2-7; the table's D call, TRBD2, was not checked against the DNA. TRBV21-1 is marked as a pseudogene. The CDR3 is made up of 17 amino acids. DNA for the CDR3: TGTGCCAGCAGCAAAAGAGACAGACTAGCGGGCCCCTACGAGCAGTACTTC. Translated: CASSKRDRLAGPYEQYF.

The rearrangement links TRBV2 to TRBJ1-5; D unclear. This CDR3 has 13 residues. The germline V gene encodes CDR1 SNHLY and CDR2 FYNNEI. Deletions cut 7 bases from V and 5 bases from J, with 12 bases between. The CDR3 nucleotides read TGTGCCAGCAATGACTTCCCTGATCAGCCCCAGCATTTT. Translated, it gives CASNDFPDQPQHF.